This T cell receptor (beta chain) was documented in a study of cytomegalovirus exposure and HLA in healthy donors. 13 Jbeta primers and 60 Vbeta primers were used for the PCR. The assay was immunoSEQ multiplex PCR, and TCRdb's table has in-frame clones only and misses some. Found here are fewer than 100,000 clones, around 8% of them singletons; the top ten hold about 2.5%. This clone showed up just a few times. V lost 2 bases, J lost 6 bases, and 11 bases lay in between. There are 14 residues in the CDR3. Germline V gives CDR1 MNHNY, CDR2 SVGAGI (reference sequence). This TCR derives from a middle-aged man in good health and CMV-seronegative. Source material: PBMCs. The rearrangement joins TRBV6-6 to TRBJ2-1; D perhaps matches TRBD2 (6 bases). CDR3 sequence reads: CASSYAGTFNEQFF. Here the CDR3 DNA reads TGTGCCAGCAGTTACGCCGGGACTTTCAATGAGCAGTTCTTC.